These 20 T cell receptor beta chains share one sample of origin, sequenced in a study of blood T cells in healthy people across ages. PCR was performed a second time for about 7 to 12 cycles using a sample-barcoded 5' primer and a J-beta primer mix. TCRdb re-called the 5' RACE reads through MiXCR, storing one row per CDR3 protein. This table has 800,000 or so distinct CDR3 sequences, roughly 25% appearing once. The same sample was also used in a study of T cells of mothers and their children.

Specimen: blood. These receptors were obtained from a boy between 10 and 17 years old in good health.

In the case of this clonotype: The germline gene is not matched at one end of the junction; a read error may be the cause. The CDR3 loop is CAASDQNTGELFF. In DNA form, the CDR3 reads TGTGCCGCCAGTGATCAAAACACCGGGGAGCTGTTTTTT. The V call is TRBV24-1, the J call TRBJ2-2; D is ambiguous. Germline values: CDR1 KGHDR, CDR2 SFDVKD. The CDR3 has 13 amino acids.

This clonotype was detected a few times. A junction boundary mismatches the germline segment, possibly from a read error. The chain combines TRBV28 with TRBJ2-5; maybe TRBD2 (5 bases). The germline CDR1 and CDR2 sequences are MDHEN and SYDVKM. The CDR3 is 12 residues long. CDR3 sequence (DNA): TGTGCCAGCAGTCCCGACTATTGGGTAAAATTCTTC. It encodes CASSPDYWVKFF.

The V and J genes are TRBV15 and TRBJ1-1; D is ambiguous. The CDR3 sequence is 15 residues long. V lost 1 base and J 1 base, leaving 10 bases between the germline ends. Looked up from germline, CDR1 is LNHNV and CDR2 is YYDKDF (reference sequence). The CDR3 DNA follows: TGTGCCACCAGCAGAGGTTACGGCGGGAACACTGAAGCTTTCTTT. Translating gives CATSRGYGGNTEAFF. Full variable domain (outside the CDR3, taken from reference TRBV15 and TRBJ1-1): DAMVIQNPRYQVTQFGKPVTLSCSQTLNHNVMYWYQQKSSQAPKLLFHYYDKDFNNEADTPDNFQSRRPNTSFCFLDIRSPGLGDTAMYLCATSRGYGGNTEAFFGQGTRLTVV.

This clonotype has ten or more counts. The genes are TRBV18 and TRBJ2-1; 7 bases agree with TRBD1. J was trimmed by 3 bases and V by 6 bases; bases with no gene match: 2. Germline loops: CDR1 KGHSH, CDR2 LQKENI. This CDR3 spans 13 amino acids. CDR3 in DNA: TGTGCCAGCTCCCGGACAGGCTACAATGAGCAGTTCTTC. Its translation: CASSRTGYNEQFF.

The CDR3 DNA reads as TGTGCCAGCAGCTTTTTGGGCACAGGAGAACTGGCAACCCAAGAGACCCAGTACTTC. Residues: CASSFLGTGELATQETQYF. The chain has TRBV7-6 and TRBJ2-5, with D tentatively TRBD1 (5 bases). Germline V gives CDR1 SGHVS, CDR2 FNYEAQ. V lost 3 bases to trimming and J lost 1 base, with 24 bases between them. This CDR3 is built from 19 residues.

This clonotype was detected only a few times. The J gene is TRBJ2-7, the V gene TRBV7-9; unclear D gene. Deletions cut 5 bases from V and 5 bases from J, with 10 bases between. Per germline, CDR1 SEHNR and CDR2 FQNEAQ (reference sequence). The CDR3 sequence is 12 residues long. CDR3 sequence reads: CASSKQLNEQYF. The DNA of the CDR3 is TGTGCCAGCAGCAAACAGTTAAACGAGCAGTACTTC.

This clonotype was recorded a few times. The chain joins TRBV29-1 to TRBJ2-5; the D is unclear. Between the trimmed V and J ends, which lost 2 bases and 4 bases, there was a span of 11 bases. CDR1 SQVTM and CDR2 ANQGSEA come from the germline V gene. The CDR3 covers 13 residues. The chain's CDR3 is CSVEQFLTETQYF. The CDR3 DNA is TGCAGCGTTGAACAATTCCTAACAGAGACCCAGTACTTC.

The V gene is TRBV19, the J gene TRBJ2-5, with 12 bases that match TRBD1. This CDR3 comprises 13 residues. The junction had 4 bases not matched to a gene; V was cut back by 9 bases and J by 5 bases. Germline V gene sequence: CDR1 LNHDA, CDR2 SQIVND (reference sequence). In DNA, the CDR3 is TGTGCCAGCATCGGGACAGGGGGCGAGACCCAGTACTTC. It yields the protein CASIGTGGETQYF.

This clonotype was recorded a few times. The CDR3 nucleotides are TGTGCCAGCAGCGCCGGGGTTTGGAATGAGCAGTTCTTC. This translates into CASSAGVWNEQFF. The chain uses TRBV9 and TRBJ2-1, with D perhaps matching TRBD2 (5 bases). The CDR3 runs 13 residues. Germline assignment: CDR1 SGDLS and CDR2 YYNGEE. V was pared by 3 bases and J by 7 bases, with 11 bases between.

This clonotype has more than one count but fewer than ten. This chain links TRBV4-3 with TRBJ2-6; either TRBD1 or TRBD2 may fit D (5 bases each). The CDR3 is 14 residues long. The ends were cut back, 5 bases at V and 4 bases at J, with 9 bases in the middle. CDR1 and CDR2 from the germline V gene are LGHNA and YSLEER. CDR3 nucleotides: TGCGCCAGCAGCGGGGGAGAAGGGGCCAACGTCCTGACTTTC. Amino acids: CASSGGEGANVLTF.

This chain joins TRBV6-1 and TRBJ2-3, with TRBD2 matching 7 bases. The CDR3 is 15 residues long. Germline V gives CDR1 MNHNS, CDR2 SASEGT. With V trimmed by 9 bases and J by 5 bases, 14 bases remained unmatched. The CDR3 spells CASRGGGGSIDTQYF. CDR3 DNA: TGTGCCAGTAGGGGAGGCGGGGGTTCTATAGATACGCAGTATTTT.

The J gene is TRBJ2-3, the V gene TRBV9; a weak D match, TRBD1 (6 bases). The CDR3 extends over 16 amino acids. V was clipped by 3 bases and J by 6 bases, with 20 bases between them. The germline CDR1 and CDR2 sequences are SGDLS and YYNGEE. CDR3 DNA: TGTGCCAGCAGCGCCCCAGGGACACCAGATGGTGATACGCAGTATTTT. This translates into CASSAPGTPDGDTQYF. Using reference TRBV9 and TRBJ2-3 for the parts outside the CDR3, the full variable domain is DSGVTQTPKHLITATGQRVTLRCSPRSGDLSVYWYQQSLDQGLQFLIQYYNGEERAKGNILERFSAQQFPDLHSELNLSSLELGDSALYFCASSAPGTPDGDTQYFGPGTRLTVL.

The chain joins TRBV20-1 to TRBJ2-5; 15 bases agree with TRBD2. Germline V CDR1 and CDR2: DFQATT, SNEGSKA (reference sequence). This CDR3 has 16 residues. V lost 5 bases to trimming and J lost 1 base; unmatched junction nucleotides: 5. The CDR3 sequence: CSAWTSGGGSQETQYF. DNA for the CDR3: TGCAGTGCTTGGACTAGCGGGGGGGGTAGCCAAGAGACCCAGTACTTC.

The chain employs TRBV5-1 and TRBJ1-1, with D uncertain. From germline, CDR1 is SGHRS and CDR2 YFSETQ. V dropped 3 bases and J dropped 4 bases, with 19 bases sitting between them. This CDR3 is built from 16 residues. The CDR3 DNA sequence: TGCGCCAGCAGCTCAGAGGATTGGGTGGAGGGCACTGAAGCTTTCTTT. This sequence encodes CASSSEDWVEGTEAFF.

V and J are TRBV7-2 and TRBJ2-5, with D possibly TRBD2 on 6 matching bases. The CDR3 is 13 amino acids. Trimming cost V 5 bases and J 5 bases, with 12 bases left between them. CDR1 and CDR2 (germline): SGHTA, FQGNSA. The CDR3 DNA is TGTGCCAGCAGCATTAGCGGAAGGGAGACCCAGTACTTC. Translation gives CASSISGRETQYF.

This chain joins TRBV12-3 or TRBV12-4 and TRBJ2-3; 9 positions agree with TRBD1. V lost 6 bases and J lost 4; bases outside the gene matches: 5. The CDR3 contains 14 residues. The CDR3 bases are TGTGCCAGCAGCGGGACAGGGATGGCAGATACGCAGTATTTT. Encoded protein: CASSGTGMADTQYF.

The chain has TRBV4-1 and TRBJ2-2, with 10 positions matching TRBD1. Trimming at V came to 3 bases and at J to 5 bases, leaving 12 bases not matched to a gene. Germline CDR1 is MGHRA and CDR2 is YSYEKL. The CDR3 length is 18 residues. CDR3 loop: CASSHLRGQGQGTGELFF. The CDR3 nucleotides are TGCGCCAGCAGCCACCTGAGGGGACAGGGGCAGGGAACCGGGGAGCTGTTTTTT.

The chain links TRBV2 to TRBJ2-5; 12 nucleotides agree with TRBD2. V gave up 4 bases and J gave up 5 bases; unmatched junction bases: 2. CDR1 and CDR2 from the germline V gene are SNHLY and FYNNEI. This CDR3 is built from 14 residues. CDR3 sequence: CASSGLAGDETQYF. The CDR3 DNA reads TGTGCCAGCAGTGGACTAGCGGGAGACGAGACCCAGTACTTC.

This CDR3 is CASSQSLGIDGTNTEAFF. Here the CDR3 DNA reads TGCGCCAGCAGCCAGTCCTTAGGGATTGACGGGACCAACACTGAAGCTTTCTTT. The V call is TRBV4-3, the J call TRBJ1-1; D is perhaps TRBD1 (5 bases). Germline V gene lookup returns CDR1 LGHNA and CDR2 YSLEER. The CDR3 spans 18 residues. With 3 bases removed from V and 2 bases from J, the gap between germline ends came to 22 bases.

The chain links TRBV12-3 or TRBV12-4 to TRBJ1-1; no definite D call. Trimming cost V 8 bases and J 1 base, with 8 bases left between them. The CDR3 length is 12 residues. The CDR3: CASSKGNTEAFF. DNA of the CDR3: TGTGCCAGCTCTAAGGGGAACACTGAAGCTTTCTTT.